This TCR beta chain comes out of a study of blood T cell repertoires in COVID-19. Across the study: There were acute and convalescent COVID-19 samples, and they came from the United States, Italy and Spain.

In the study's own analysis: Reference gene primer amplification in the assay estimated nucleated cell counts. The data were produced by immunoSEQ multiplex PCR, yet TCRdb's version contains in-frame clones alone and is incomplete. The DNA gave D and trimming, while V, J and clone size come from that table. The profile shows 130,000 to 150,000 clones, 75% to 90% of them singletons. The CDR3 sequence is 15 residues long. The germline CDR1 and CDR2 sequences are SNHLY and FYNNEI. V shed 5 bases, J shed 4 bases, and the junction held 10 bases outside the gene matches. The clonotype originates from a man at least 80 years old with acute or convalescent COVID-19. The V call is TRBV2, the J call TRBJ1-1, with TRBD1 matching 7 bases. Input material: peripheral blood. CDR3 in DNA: TGTGCCAGCAGTACAGGGGACTCTTCTACCACTGAAGCTTTCTTT. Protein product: CASSTGDSSTTEAFF.